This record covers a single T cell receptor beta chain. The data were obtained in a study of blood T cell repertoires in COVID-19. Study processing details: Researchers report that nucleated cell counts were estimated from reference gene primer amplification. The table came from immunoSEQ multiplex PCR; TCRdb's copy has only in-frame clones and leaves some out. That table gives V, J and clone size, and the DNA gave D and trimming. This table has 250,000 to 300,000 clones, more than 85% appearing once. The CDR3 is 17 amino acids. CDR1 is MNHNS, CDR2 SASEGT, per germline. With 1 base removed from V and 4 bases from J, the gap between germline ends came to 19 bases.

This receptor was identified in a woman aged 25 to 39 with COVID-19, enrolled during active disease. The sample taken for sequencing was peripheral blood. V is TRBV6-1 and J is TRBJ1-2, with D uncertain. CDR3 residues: CASSEVGFGFGIYGYTF. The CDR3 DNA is TGTGCCAGCAGTGAAGTGGGCTTTGGGTTCGGTATCTATGGCTACACCTTC.